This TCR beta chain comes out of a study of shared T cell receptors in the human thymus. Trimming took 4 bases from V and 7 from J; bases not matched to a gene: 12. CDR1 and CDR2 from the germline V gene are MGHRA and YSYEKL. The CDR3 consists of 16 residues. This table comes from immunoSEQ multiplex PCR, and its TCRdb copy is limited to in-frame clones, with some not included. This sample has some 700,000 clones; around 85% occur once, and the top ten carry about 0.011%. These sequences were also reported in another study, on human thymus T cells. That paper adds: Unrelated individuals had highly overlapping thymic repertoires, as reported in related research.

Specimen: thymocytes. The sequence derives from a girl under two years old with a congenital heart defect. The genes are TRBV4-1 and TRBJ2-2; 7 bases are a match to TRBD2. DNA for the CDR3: TGCGCCAGCAGCCCTCCCGGGACTATCGGTCACGGGGAGCTGTTTTTT. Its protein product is CASSPPGTIGHGELFF.